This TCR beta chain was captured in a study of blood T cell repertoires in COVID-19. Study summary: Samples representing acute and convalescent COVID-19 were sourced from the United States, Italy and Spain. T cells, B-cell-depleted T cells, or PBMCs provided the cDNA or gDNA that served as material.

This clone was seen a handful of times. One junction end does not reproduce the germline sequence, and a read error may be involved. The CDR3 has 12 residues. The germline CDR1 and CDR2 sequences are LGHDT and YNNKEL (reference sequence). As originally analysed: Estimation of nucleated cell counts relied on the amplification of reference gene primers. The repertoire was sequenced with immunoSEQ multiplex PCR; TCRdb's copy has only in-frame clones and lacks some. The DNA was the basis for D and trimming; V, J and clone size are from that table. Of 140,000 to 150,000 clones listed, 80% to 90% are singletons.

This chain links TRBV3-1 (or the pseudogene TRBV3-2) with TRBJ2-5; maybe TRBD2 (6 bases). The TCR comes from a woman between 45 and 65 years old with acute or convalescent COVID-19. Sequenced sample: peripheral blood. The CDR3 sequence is CASSQARLVPDF. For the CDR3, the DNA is TGTGCCAGCAGCCAAGCACGACTAGTTCCCGACTTC.